This T cell receptor (beta chain) was captured by sequencing in a study of monozygotic twins with cystic fibrosis. Background on the study: Three micrograms of fragmented DNA underwent about 15 PCR cycles for library preparation.

Germline V CDR1 and CDR2: SGHNT, YYREEE (reference sequence). The CDR3 consists of 15 residues. V was trimmed by 4 bases and J by 2 bases, leaving 15 bases between them. With respect to this clone: Its antigen is currently unknown.

Broader study findings: Clonality was generally low (median around 0.0098), higher in the most severe patients. Shared CDR3 numbers were not associated with age, concordance or severity.

Profiling relied on immunoSEQ multiplex PCR, and the TCRdb table lists in-frame clones only, not all of them. The table records roughly 14,000 clones, nearly 99% of them present only once. The V and J genes are TRBV5-4 and TRBJ1-1; D is perhaps TRBD1 (5 bases). The sequencing sample was made of blood. The TCR was taken from a girl aged 2 to 10 with cystic fibrosis. The CDR3 bases are TGTGCCAGCAGCCTGAAGCAGGGCGCCAACACTGAAGCTTTCTTT. As protein: CASSLKQGANTEAFF.